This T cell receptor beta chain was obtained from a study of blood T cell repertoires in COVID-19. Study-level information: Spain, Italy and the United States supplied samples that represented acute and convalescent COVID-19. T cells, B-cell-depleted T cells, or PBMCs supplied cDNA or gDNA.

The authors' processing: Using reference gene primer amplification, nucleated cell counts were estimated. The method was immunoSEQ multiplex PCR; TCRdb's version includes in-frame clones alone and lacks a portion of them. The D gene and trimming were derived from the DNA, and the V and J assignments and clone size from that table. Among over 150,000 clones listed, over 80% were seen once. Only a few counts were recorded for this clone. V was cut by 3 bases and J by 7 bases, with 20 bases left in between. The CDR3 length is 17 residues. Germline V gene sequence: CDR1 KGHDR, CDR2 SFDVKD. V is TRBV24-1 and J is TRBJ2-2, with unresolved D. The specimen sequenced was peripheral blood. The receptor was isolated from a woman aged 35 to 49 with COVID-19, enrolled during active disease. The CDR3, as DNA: TGTGCCACCAGTGATCGAGTCCCCGGATCTAGTGTCGGGGAGCTGTTTTTT. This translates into CATSDRVPGSSVGELFF.